The rows below give T cell receptor beta chains drawn from one sample of a study of blood T cell repertoires in COVID-19. Clones were sequenced by immunoSEQ multiplex PCR, and TCRdb holds only the in-frame ones, with some missing. Of some 270,000 clones in the sample, 80% to 90% were seen once. The sequencing sample was made of peripheral blood. These receptors were collected from a man aged 25 to 40 with acute or convalescent COVID-19. CDR3s include the opening cysteine and the closing phenylalanine or tryptophan. D genes are given only for firm matches. Some rows mark clone size as missing; the rest say once, few, many or name a class of expanded clone.

D: TRBD1
V: TRBV4-1
J: TRBJ1-3
size: .
CDR3: CASSQRTGGSSGNTIYF
DNA: TGCGCCAGCAGCCAGAGGACAGGGGGAAGCTCTGGAAACACCATATATTTT

D: .
V: TRBV28
J: TRBJ1-2
size: once
CDR3: CASSLNRPSGKRGYTF
DNA: TGTGCCAGCAGTTTAAACAGGCCTAGCGGGAAACGTGGCTACACCTTC

D: .
V: TRBV9
J: TRBJ2-5
size: .
CDR3: CASSVGSRETQYF
DNA: TGTGCCAGCAGCGTAGGCTCGAGAGAGACCCAGTACTTC

D: .
V: TRBV10-3
J: TRBJ2-7
size: .
CDR3: CAISGGYEQYF
DNA: TGTGCCATCAGTGGAGGATACGAGCAGTACTTC

D: .
V: TRBV11-3
J: TRBJ1-3
size: .
CDR3: CASSPGWCSGNTIYF
DNA: TGTGCCAGCAGTCCTGGCTGGTGCTCTGGAAACACCATATATTTT

D: .
V: TRBV28
J: TRBJ1-1
size: .
CDR3: CASSPTWSTEAFF
DNA: TGTGCCAGCAGTCCCACCTGGAGCACTGAAGCTTTCTTT

D: TRBD1
V: TRBV27
J: TRBJ1-2
size: .
CDR3: CASSPPGTGKGYTF
DNA: TGTGCCAGCAGTCCCCCCGGGACAGGGAAGGGCTACACCTTC

D: .
V: TRBV28
J: TRBJ1-1
size: .
CDR3: CASAFIENTEAFF
DNA: TGTGCCAGCGCCTTTATAGAGAACACTGAAGCTTTCTTT

D: .
V: TRBV6-5
J: TRBJ1-1
size: .
CDR3: CASSQQGEAFF
DNA: TGTGCCAGCAGTCAACAGGGTGAAGCTTTCTTT

D: .
V: TRBV10-1
J: TRBJ1-2
size: .
CDR3: CASSRQPSYGYTF
DNA: TGCGCCAGCAGTCGACAGCCGTCCTATGGCTACACCTTC

D: .
V: TRBV29-1
J: TRBJ2-1
size: .
CDR3: CSCAGNNEQFF
DNA: TGCAGTTGTGCGGGGAACAATGAGCAGTTCTTC

D: .
V: TRBV6-4
J: TRBJ1-6
size: .
CDR3: CASRQDPGAYSPLHF
DNA: TGTGCCAGCAGACAGGACCCAGGGGCATATTCACCCCTCCACTTT

D: .
V: TRBV11-2
J: TRBJ2-2
size: once
CDR3: CASSFGLQGTGELFF
DNA: TGTGCCAGCAGCTTCGGCCTGCAGGGTACCGGGGAGCTGTTTTTT

D: TRBD1
V: TRBV6-1
J: TRBJ1-2
size: .
CDR3: CASSEGGGQGRRMRGYTF
DNA: TGTGCCAGCAGTGAAGGGGGGGGACAGGGTCGTCGGATGAGGGGCTACACCTTC

D: .
V: TRBV19
J: TRBJ1-5
size: .
CDR3: CASSTNKNQPQHF
DNA: TGTGCCAGTAGTACCAACAAAAATCAGCCCCAGCATTTT

D: .
V: TRBV18
J: TRBJ2-7
size: .
CDR3: CASSPGLNEQYF
DNA: TGTGCCAGCTCACCCGGACTCAACGAGCAGTACTTC